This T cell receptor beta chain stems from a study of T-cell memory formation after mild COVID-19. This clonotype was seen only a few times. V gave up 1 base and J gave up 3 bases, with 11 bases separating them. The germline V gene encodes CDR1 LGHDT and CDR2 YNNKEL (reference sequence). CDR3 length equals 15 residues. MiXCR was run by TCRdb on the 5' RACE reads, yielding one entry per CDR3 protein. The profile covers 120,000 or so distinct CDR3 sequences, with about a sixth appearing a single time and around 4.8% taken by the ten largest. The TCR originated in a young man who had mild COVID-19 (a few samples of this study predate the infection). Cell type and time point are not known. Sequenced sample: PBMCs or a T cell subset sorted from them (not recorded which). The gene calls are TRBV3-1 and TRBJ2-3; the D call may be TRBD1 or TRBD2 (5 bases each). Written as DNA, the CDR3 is TGTGCCAGCAGCCAAGCCCCTGGGGGAACAGATACGCAGTATTTT. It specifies CASSQAPGGTDTQYF.